The present T cell receptor (beta chain) was sequenced within a study of OX40 agonist ivuxolimab in advanced cancers. General study results and limits: There were, on average, more expanded clones in CD8+ T cells than in CD4+. By week 6 at 0.1 to 3.0 mg/kg, blood CD4+ and CD8+ T cells had expanded clonally.

Using immunoSEQ multiplex PCR, the repertoire was profiled, and TCRdb retains in-frame clones only, with some absent. The data contain more than 50,000 clones, over 75% of them singletons. With respect to this clone: Its antigen is undetermined.

It was autoimmune disease history or systemic immunosuppression that excluded patients. CDR3 size: 17 residues. CDR1 and CDR2 (germline): SGHAT, FQNNGV. Trimming took 6 bases from V and 5 from J; bases not matched to a gene: 13. The sample was CD4+ or CD8+ T cells sorted from blood, taken in a trial of the OX40 agonist ivuxolimab. The chain has TRBV11-2 and TRBJ2-1; 10 nucleotides match TRBD2. This sequence was found in an adult with an advanced solid tumor such as melanoma, head and neck, liver or kidney cancer. For the CDR3, the DNA is TGTGCCAGCAGTCGTGGGGCTAGCGGGAGTTACAACAATGAGCAGTTCTTC. This translates into CASSRGASGSYNNEQFF.